This T cell receptor beta chain was observed in a study of regulatory T cells in long-lasting Graves disease. This clonotype appeared many times. Trimming shortened V by 3 bases and J by 3 bases, and 9 bases separated the two germline ends. This CDR3 is built from 12 residues. CDR1 and CDR2 (germline): GTSNPN, SVGIG (reference sequence). Arm-PCR of CDR3 regions and iRepertoire HTBI primers were used to build TCR beta libraries. TCRdb reprocessed the multiplex PCR reads with MiXCR, giving one entry per CDR3 protein. The repertoire includes approximately 310,000 distinct CDR3 sequences, 18% of them detected once, and around 37% sits in the top ten. Time point denoted: newly diagnosed GD, antithyroid drugs for less than 3 months. Making the TCR library involved RNA that had been extracted from PBMCs.

The starting material was peripheral blood mononuclear cells (PBMCs), obtained at new diagnosis, from a patient treated with antithyroid drugs. This clonotype was obtained from a female donor with Graves disease. This rearrangement joins TRBV30 to TRBJ2-7, with unresolved D. The CDR3 nucleotides are TGTGCCTGGAGGCACAGCGACTACGAGCAGTACTTC. Amino acid sequence: CAWRHSDYEQYF.